Here is one TCR beta chain with its context. Its target is not known. The data stem from a study of lymphopenia after photon versus proton radiotherapy. Study results and caveats: Survival link was tested only in deceased patients; proton benefit remains a possibility. Photon-treated patients lost naive T cells and TCR diversity; proton-treated stayed stable. Oligoclonal CD8+ Temra expansion after nadir drove photon patients' diversity drop. Post-nadir TCR diversity decline inversely tracked overall survival among those who died.

TCRdb keeps only in-frame clones here, not all; method: immunoSEQ multiplex PCR. This sample has 15,000 to 20,000 clones, with approximately 90% found just once. CDR3 length: 15 residues. The trim removed 3 bases at V and 4 bases at J, leaving 3 bases unmatched. CDR1 is MNHEY and CDR2 is SMNVEV in the germline V gene (reference sequence). This TCR was sampled from a man between 65 and 79 years old with pancreatic cancer. The chain combines TRBV27 with TRBJ2-1; TRBD2 agrees at 10 bases. Here the sequenced sample was peripheral blood, taken from a patient treated with proton-based radiotherapy. CDR3 in amino acids: CASSFLAGEYNEQFF. The CDR3 nucleotides are TGTGCCAGCAGTTTTCTAGCGGGAGAGTACAATGAGCAGTTCTTC.